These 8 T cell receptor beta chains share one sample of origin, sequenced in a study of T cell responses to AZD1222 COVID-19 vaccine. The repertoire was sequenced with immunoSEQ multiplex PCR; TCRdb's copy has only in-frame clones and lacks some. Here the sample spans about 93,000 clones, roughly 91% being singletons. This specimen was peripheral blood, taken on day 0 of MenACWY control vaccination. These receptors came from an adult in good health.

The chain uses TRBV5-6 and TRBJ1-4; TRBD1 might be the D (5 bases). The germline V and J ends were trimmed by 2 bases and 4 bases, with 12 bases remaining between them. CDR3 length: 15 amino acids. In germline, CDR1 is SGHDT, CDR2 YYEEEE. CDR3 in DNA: TGTGCCAGCAGCTTAAGTTGGACAAATAATGAAAAACTGTTTTTT. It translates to CASSLSWTNNEKLFF.

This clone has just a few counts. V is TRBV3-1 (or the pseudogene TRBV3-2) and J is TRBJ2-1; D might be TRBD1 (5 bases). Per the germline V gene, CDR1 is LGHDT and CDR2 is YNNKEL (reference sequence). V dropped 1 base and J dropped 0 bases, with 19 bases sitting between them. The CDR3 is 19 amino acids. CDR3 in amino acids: CASSQGPGSPFSSYNEQFF. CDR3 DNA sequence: TGTGCCAGCAGCCAAGGACCAGGGTCCCCGTTTAGCTCCTACAATGAGCAGTTCTTC.

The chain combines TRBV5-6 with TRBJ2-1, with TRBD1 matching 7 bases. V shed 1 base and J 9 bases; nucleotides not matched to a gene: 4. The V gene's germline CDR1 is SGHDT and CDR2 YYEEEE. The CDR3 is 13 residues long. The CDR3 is CASSLTGDGEQFF. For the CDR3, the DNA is TGTGCCAGCAGCTTGACAGGGGACGGTGAGCAGTTCTTC.

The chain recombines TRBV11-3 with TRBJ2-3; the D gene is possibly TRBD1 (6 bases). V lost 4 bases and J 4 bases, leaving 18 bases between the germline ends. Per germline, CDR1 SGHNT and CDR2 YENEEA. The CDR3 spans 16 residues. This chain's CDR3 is CASSSQGLWAADTQYF. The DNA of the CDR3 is TGTGCCAGCAGCTCCCAGGGGCTTTGGGCCGCAGATACGCAGTATTTT.

The CDR3 protein is CAWSVTSSSTDTQYF. As DNA, the CDR3 is TGTGCCTGGAGTGTTACTAGCTCTAGCACAGATACGCAGTATTTT. The chain employs TRBV30 and TRBJ2-3, with TRBD2 as a possible D gene (6 bases). The V end lost 0 bases, the J end lost 0 bases, and 10 bases lay between the germline ends. Germline V gene sequence: CDR1 GTSNPN, CDR2 SVGIG (reference sequence). The CDR3 length is 15 residues.

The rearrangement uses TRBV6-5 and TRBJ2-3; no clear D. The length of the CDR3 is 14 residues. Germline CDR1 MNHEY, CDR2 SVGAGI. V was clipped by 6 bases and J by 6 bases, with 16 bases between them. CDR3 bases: TGTGCCAGCAGCGCGGCGTCTCCTTGGGATACGCAGTATTTT. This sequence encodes CASSAASPWDTQYF.

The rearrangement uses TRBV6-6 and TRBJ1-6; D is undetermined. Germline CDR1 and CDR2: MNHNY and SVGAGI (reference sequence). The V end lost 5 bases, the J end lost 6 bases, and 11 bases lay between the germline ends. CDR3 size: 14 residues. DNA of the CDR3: TGTGCCAGCAGTGGTTCATTGGGTAATTCACCCCTCCACTTT. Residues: CASSGSLGNSPLHF.

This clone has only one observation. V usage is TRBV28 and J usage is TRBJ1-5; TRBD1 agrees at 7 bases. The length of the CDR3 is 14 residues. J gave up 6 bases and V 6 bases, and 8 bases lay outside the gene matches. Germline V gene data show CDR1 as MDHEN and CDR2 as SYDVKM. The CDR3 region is CASSLGQAAQPQHF. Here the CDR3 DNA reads TGTGCCAGCAGCCTAGGACAGGCGGCTCAGCCCCAGCATTTT.